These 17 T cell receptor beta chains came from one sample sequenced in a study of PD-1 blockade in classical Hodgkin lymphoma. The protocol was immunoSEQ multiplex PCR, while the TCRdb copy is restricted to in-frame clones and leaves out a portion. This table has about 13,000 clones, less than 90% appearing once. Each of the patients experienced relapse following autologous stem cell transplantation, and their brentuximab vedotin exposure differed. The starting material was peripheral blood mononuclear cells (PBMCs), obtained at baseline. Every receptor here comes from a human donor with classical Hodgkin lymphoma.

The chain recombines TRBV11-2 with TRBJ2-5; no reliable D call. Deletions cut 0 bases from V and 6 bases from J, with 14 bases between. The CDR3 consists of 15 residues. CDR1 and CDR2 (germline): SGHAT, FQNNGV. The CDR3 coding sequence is TGTGCCAGCAGCTTAGATTGGGCCGGCCAGCAGACCCAGTACTTC. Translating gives CASSLDWAGQQTQYF.

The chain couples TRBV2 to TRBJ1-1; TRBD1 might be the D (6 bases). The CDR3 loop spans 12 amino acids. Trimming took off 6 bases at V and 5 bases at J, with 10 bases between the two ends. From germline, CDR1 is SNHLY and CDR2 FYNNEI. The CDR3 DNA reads TGTGCCAGCAGACAGGGTCGTACTGAAGCTTTCTTT. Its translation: CASRQGRTEAFF.

The CDR3 is CASSLGSSDTQYF. The DNA for the CDR3 is TGTGCCAGCAGCTTGGGCAGTTCAGATACGCAGTATTTT. The chain employs TRBV5-4 and TRBJ2-3, with D unresolved. This CDR3 is 13 amino acids long. Germline values: CDR1 SGHNT, CDR2 YYREEE (reference sequence). Trimming shortened V by 0 bases and J by 4 bases, and 6 bases separated the two germline ends.

CDR3 loop: CASSARGIPNEKLFF. The DNA of the CDR3 is TGTGCCAGCAGTGCCAGAGGGATTCCGAATGAAAAACTGTTTTTT. The gene calls are TRBV6-1 and TRBJ1-4; D is unclear. Germline V CDR1 and CDR2: MNHNS, SASEGT. CDR3 size: 15 residues. V was shortened by 4 bases and J by 5 bases, with 14 bases between the two germline ends.

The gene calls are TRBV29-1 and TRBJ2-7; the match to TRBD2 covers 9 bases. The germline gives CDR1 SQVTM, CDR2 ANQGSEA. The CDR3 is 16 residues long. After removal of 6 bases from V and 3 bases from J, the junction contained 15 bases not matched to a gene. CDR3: CSVIKREVGVIYEQYF. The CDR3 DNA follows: TGCAGCGTCATAAAGCGGGAGGTAGGGGTAATCTACGAGCAGTACTTC.

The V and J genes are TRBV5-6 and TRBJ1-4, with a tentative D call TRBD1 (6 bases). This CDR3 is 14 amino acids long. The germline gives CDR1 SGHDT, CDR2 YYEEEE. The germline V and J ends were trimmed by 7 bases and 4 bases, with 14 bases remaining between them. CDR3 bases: TGTGCCAGCTCCGACAGGAGTCGTAATGAAAAACTGTTTTTT. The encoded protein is CASSDRSRNEKLFF. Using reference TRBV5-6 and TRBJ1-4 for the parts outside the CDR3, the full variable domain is DAGVTQSPTHLIKTRGQQVTLRCSPKSGHDTVSWYQQALGQGPQFIFQYYEEEERQRGNFPDRFSGHQFPNYSSELNVNALLLGDSALYLCASSDRSRNEKLFFGSGTQLSVL.

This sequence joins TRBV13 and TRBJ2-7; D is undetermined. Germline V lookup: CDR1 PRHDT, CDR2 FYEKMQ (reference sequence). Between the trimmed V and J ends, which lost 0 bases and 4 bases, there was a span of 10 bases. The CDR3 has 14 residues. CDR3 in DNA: TGTGCCAGCAGCTTAGGCCTAAAGGGATACGAGCAGTACGTC. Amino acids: CASSLGLKGYEQYV.

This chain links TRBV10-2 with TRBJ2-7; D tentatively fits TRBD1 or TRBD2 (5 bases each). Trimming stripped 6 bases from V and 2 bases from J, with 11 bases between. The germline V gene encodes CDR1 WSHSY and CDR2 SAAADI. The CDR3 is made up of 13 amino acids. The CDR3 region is CASSRDATYEQYF. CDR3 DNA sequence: TGCGCCAGCAGCCGGGACGCAACCTACGAGCAGTACTTC.

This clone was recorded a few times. The CDR3 reads CASSRTGQGEQYV. The CDR3 coding sequence is TGTGCCAGCAGCCGGACAGGGCAGGGCGAGCAGTACGTC. This rearrangement joins TRBV14 to TRBJ2-7; TRBD1 aligns across 8 bases. This CDR3 region has 13 residues. V trimming: 4 bases; J trimming: 6 bases; junction bases outside the gene matches: 5. Germline CDR1 is SGHDN and CDR2 is FVKESK.

CDR3 bases: TGTGCCAGCAGCTTGGGCCCGAAGGAAGAAAAACTGTTTTTT. Translation gives CASSLGPKEEKLFF. The chain links TRBV5-4 to TRBJ1-4, with D unclear. Germline-derived CDR1 and CDR2 are SGHNT and YYREEE (reference sequence). There are 14 residues in the CDR3. The V and J ends lost 0 bases and 8 bases respectively, with 11 bases between them.

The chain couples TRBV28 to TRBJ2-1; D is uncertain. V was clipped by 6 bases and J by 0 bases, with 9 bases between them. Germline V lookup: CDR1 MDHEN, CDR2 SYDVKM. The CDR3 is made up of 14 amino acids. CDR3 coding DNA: TGTGCCAGCAGCTACTCCAGCTCCTACAATGAGCAGTTCTTC. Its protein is CASSYSSSYNEQFF.

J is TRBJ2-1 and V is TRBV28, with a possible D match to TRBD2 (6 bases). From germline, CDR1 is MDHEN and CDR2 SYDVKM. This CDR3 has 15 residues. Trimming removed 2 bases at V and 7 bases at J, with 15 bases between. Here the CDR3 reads CASSLGMRGRNEQFF. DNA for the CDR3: TGTGCCAGCAGTTTAGGTATGCGGGGTAGGAATGAGCAGTTCTTC.

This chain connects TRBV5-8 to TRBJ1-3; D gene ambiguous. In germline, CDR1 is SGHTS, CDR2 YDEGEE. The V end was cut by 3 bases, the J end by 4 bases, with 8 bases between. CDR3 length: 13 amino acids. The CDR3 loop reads CASSSFGGNTIYF. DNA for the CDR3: TGTGCCAGCAGCTCCTTTGGAGGAAACACCATATATTTT.

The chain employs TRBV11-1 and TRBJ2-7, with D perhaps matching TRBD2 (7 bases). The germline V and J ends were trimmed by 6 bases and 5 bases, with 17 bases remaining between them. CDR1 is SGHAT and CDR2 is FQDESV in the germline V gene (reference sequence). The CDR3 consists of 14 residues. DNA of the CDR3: TGTGCCAGCAGTCCTACAGGGAGGGGTCACGAGCAGTACTTC. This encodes CASSPTGRGHEQYF.

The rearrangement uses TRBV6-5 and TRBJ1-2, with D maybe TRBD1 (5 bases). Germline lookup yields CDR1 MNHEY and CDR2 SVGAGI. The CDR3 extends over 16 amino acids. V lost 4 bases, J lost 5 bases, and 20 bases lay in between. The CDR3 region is CASSSFGAYMYYGYTF. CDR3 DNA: TGTGCCAGCAGTTCCTTTGGGGCCTATATGTATTATGGCTACACCTTC.

CDR3 DNA: TGCAGTGCCCTCTCGGGGGAGACCCAGTACTTC. Amino acid sequence: CSALSGETQYF. The chain is built from TRBV20-1 and TRBJ2-5; possible D gene TRBD2, 5 bases. This CDR3 is built from 11 residues. Trimming left V 6 bases short and J 5 bases short, with 10 bases between. Germline V gives CDR1 DFQATT, CDR2 SNEGSKA (reference sequence).

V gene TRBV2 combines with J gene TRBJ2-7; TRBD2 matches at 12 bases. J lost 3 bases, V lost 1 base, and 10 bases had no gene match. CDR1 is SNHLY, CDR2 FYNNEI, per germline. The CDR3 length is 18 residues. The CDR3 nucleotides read TGTGCCAGCAGTGAAGTATCACCGACTAGCGGGAGAATCTACGAGCAGTACTTC. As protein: CASSEVSPTSGRIYEQYF.